This record looks at one T cell receptor beta chain sequence and its context. Its antigen remains unknown. The germline V and J ends were trimmed by 0 bases and 1 base, with 8 bases remaining between them. This CDR3 has 15 amino acids. Per the germline V gene, CDR1 is KGHSH and CDR2 is LQKENI. Documented time point: week 11, during vaccination. All doses held 300 ug of mutant IDH1 20-mer peptide, with topical imiquimod. This sample is part of a study of a mutant IDH1 vaccine in newly diagnosed glioma. Study-wide background: In weeks 1, 3, 5, 7, 11, 15, 19 and 23, patients were vaccinated.

Sequencing was performed with immunoSEQ multiplex PCR; in TCRdb, only in-frame clones are kept and a portion is missing. The profile shows fewer than 150,000 clones, approximately 87% of them singletons. Sample: PBMCs, taken from a glioma patient whose treatment included an IDH1 peptide vaccine. This clonotype was sampled from a woman aged 45-65 years with glioma. V usage is TRBV18 and J usage is TRBJ2-3, with D unclear. The CDR3 reads CASSPPGLGTDTQYF. For the CDR3, the DNA is TGTGCCAGCTCACCACCAGGGCTGGGCACAGATACGCAGTATTTT. Complete variable domain (other parts from reference TRBV18 and TRBJ2-3): NAGVMQNPRHLVRRRGQEARLRCSPMKGHSHVYWYRQLPEEGLKFMVYLQKENIIDESGMPKERFSAEFPKEGPSILRIQQVVRGDSAAYFCASSPPGLGTDTQYFGPGTRLTVL.